The present entry profiles one T cell receptor beta chain with its context. What it binds is unknown. These data belong to a study of OX40 agonist ivuxolimab in advanced cancers. Study-wide background: The dose-escalation cohort had hepatocellular carcinoma, melanoma, renal cell or head and neck cancer. Study-level points and caveats: Some nonresponders likewise displayed low normalized T-cell clonal expansion. The study did not work out the antigen specificity of the expanded peripheral T cells.

Clones were sequenced by immunoSEQ multiplex PCR, and TCRdb holds only the in-frame ones, with some missing. The table includes almost 80,000 clones, roughly four fifths detected once. The sequencing used CD4+ or CD8+ T cells sorted from blood, collected in a trial of the OX40 agonist ivuxolimab. The source is an adult with an advanced solid tumor such as melanoma, head and neck, liver or kidney cancer.

The CDR3 region has the DNA TGTGTCAGTACCCTCCGGGACACGACTAATTCACCCCTCCACTTT. This translates into CVSTLRDTTNSPLHF. The rearrangement links TRBV25-1 to TRBJ1-6; the D gene is possibly TRBD1 (6 bases). There are 15 residues in the CDR3. The germline CDR1 and CDR2 sequences are MGHDK and SYGVNS.